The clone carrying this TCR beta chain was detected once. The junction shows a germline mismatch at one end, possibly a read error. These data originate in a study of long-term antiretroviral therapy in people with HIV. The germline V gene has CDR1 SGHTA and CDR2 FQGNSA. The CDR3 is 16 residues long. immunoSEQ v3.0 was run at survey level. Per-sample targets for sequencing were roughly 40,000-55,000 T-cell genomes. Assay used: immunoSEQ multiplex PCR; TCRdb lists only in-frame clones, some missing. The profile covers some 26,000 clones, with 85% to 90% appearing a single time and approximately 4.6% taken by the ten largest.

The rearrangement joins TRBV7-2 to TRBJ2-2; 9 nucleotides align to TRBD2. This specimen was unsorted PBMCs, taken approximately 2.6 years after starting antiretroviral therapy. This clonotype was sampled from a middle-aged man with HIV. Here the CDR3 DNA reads TGTGCCGGCAGCTTAGTAGCGGGGGCCCACACCGGGGAGCTGTTTTTT. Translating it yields CAGSLVAGAHTGELFF.